This TCR beta chain emerged from a study of blood T cell repertoires in COVID-19. Study-level background: The cDNA or gDNA used as material had been derived from T cells, B-cell-depleted T cells, or PBMCs.

This CDR3 is built from 13 residues. The V gene's germline CDR1 is MNHEY and CDR2 SMNVEV (reference sequence). The ends were cut back, 4 bases at V and 4 bases at J, with 10 bases in the middle. The method was immunoSEQ multiplex PCR; TCRdb's version includes in-frame clones alone and lacks a portion of them. The profile covers some 300,000 clones, with 87% appearing a single time and 0.9% to 1.2% taken by the ten largest. The specimen was PBMCs or T cells enriched from blood (not recorded which). This receptor was taken from a woman aged 25 to 39 who had recovered from COVID-19. The chain has TRBV27 and TRBJ1-2, with a possible D match to TRBD1 (5 bases). CDR3 DNA sequence: TGTGCCAGCAGTTATGGACAAACCTATGGCTACACCTTC. Protein product: CASSYGQTYGYTF.